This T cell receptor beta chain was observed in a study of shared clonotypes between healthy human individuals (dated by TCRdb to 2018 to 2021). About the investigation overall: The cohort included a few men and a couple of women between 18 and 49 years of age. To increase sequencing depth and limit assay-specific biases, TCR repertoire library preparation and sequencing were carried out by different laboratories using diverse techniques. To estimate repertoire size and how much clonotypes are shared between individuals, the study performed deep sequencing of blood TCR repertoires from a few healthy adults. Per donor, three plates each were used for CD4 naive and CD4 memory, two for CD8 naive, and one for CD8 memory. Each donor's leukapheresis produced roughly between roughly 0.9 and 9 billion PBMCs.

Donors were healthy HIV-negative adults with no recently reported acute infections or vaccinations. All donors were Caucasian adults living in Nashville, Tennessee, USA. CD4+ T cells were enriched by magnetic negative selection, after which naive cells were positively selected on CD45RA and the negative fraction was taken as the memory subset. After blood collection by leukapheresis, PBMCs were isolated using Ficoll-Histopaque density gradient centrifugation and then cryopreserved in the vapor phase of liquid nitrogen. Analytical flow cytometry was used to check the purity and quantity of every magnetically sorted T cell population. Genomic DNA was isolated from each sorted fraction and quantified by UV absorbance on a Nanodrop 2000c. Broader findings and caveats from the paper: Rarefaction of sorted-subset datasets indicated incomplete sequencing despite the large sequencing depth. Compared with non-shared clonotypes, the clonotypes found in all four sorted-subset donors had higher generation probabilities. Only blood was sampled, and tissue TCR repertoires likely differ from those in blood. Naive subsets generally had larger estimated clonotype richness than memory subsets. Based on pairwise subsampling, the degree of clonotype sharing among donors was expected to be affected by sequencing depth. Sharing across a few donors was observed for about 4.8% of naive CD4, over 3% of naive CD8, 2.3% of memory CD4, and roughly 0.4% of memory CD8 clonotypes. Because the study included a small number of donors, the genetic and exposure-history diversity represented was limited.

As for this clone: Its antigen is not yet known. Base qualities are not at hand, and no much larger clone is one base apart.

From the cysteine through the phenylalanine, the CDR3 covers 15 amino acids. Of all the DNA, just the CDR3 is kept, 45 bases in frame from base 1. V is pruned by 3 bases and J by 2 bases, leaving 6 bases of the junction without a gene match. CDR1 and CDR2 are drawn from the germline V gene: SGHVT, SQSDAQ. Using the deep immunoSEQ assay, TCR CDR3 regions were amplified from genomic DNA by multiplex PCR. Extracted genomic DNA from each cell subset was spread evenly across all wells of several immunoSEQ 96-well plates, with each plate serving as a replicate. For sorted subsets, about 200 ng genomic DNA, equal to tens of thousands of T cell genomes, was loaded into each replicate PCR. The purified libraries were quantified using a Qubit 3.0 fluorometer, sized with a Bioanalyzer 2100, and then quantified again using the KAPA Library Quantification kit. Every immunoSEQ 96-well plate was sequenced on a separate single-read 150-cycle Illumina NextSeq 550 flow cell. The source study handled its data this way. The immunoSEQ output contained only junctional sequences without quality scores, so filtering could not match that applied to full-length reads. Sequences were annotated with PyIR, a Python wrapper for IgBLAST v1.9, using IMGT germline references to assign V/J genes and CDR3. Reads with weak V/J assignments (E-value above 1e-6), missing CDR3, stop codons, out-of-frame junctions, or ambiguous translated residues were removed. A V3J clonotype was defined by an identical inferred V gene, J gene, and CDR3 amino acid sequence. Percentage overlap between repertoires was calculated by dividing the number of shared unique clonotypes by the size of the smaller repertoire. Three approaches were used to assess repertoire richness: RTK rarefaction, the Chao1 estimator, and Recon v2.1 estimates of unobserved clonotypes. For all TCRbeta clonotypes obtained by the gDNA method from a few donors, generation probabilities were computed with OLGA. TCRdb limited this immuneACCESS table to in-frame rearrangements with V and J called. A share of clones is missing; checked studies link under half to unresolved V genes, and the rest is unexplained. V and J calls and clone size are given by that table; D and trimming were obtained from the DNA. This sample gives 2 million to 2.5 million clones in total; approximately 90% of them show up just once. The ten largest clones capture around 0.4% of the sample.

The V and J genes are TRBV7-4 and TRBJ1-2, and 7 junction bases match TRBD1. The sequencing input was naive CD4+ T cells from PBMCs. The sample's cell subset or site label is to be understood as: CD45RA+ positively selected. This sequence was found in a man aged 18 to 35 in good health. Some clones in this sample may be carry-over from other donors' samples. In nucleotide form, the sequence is TGTGCCAGCAGCTTCTACAGGGGCCTAAACTATGGCTACACCTTC. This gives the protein CASSFYRGLNYGYTF.